Each of the 28 T cell receptor beta chains below was sequenced from the same sample in a study of T cells after somatic rescue of genetic block. Method: immunoSEQ multiplex PCR; TCRdb's copy keeps in-frame clones and lacks some. The sample has about 72,000 clones, approximately 91% seen once. Material for sequencing was peripheral blood mononuclear cells (PBMCs). These receptors all stem from a man in his thirties or forties.

V usage is TRBV7-9 and J usage is TRBJ2-3; 9 bases fit TRBD2. CDR1 and CDR2 (germline): SEHNR, FQNEAQ (reference sequence). The CDR3 extends over 15 amino acids. With V trimmed by 5 bases and J by 2 bases, 5 bases remained unmatched. CDR3 sequence (DNA): TGTGCCAGCAGCCGGGCGGGACTAGCCACAGATACGCAGTATTTT. Translating it yields CASSRAGLATDTQYF.

The chain has TRBV6-1 and TRBJ2-4; maybe TRBD2 (6 bases). The ends were cut back, 6 bases at V and 7 bases at J, with 19 bases in the middle. CDR3 length: 15 amino acids. Germline V lookup: CDR1 MNHNS, CDR2 SASEGT. For the CDR3, the DNA is TGTGCCAGCAGAGAAACAGGAACGGGAGACAACATTCAGTACTTC. The encoded protein is CASRETGTGDNIQYF.

The chain is built from TRBV5-6 and TRBJ2-5, with 7 bases matching TRBD1. Germline V gives CDR1 SGHDT, CDR2 YYEEEE. The CDR3 covers 14 residues. The CDR3: CAGGRRQIQETQYF. CDR3 sequence (DNA): TGTGCAGGGGGCCGGCGGCAAATCCAAGAGACCCAGTACTTC.

A remark on this clone: The same CDR3 can be traced to other DNA sequences in this sample. V is TRBV19 and J is TRBJ1-6, with D perhaps TRBD1 (5 bases). Germline loops: CDR1 LNHDA, CDR2 SQIVND (reference sequence). Trimming took off 8 bases at V and 6 bases at J, with 11 bases between the two ends. The CDR3 contains 13 residues. CDR3 sequence reads: CASSGTANSPLHF. CDR3 in DNA: TGTGCCAGTTCCGGGACGGCTAATTCACCCCTCCACTTT. Looking up the rest from reference TRBV19 and TRBJ1-6 gives the full variable domain: DGGITQSPKYLFRKEGQNVTLSCEQNLNHDAMYWYRQDPGQGLRLIYYSQIVNDFQKGDIAEGYSVSREKKESFPLTVTSAQKNPTAFYLCASSGTANSPLHFGNGTRLTVT.

This chain joins TRBV5-1 and TRBJ2-2; D not certain. The V end was cut by 0 bases, the J end by 4 bases, with 7 bases between. This CDR3 contains 14 residues. Germline CDR1 SGHRS, CDR2 YFSETQ. The DNA for the CDR3 is TGCGCCAGCAGCTTGGGGAGTTCCACCGGGGAGCTGTTTTTT. Protein: CASSLGSSTGELFF. Looking up the rest from reference TRBV5-1 and TRBJ2-2 gives the full variable domain: KAGVTQTPRYLIKTRGQQVTLSCSPISGHRSVSWYQQTPGQGLQFLFEYFSETQRNKGNFPGRFSGRQFSNSRSEMNVSTLELGDSALYLCASSLGSSTGELFFGEGSRLTVL.

In its sample, this clone was seen once. The rearrangement joins TRBV5-4 to TRBJ2-1; no definite D call. CDR1 and CDR2 from the germline V gene are SGHNT and YYREEE (reference sequence). Trimming stripped 0 bases from V and 7 bases from J, with 8 bases between. This CDR3 has 13 amino acids. CDR3 nucleotides: TGTGCCAGCAGCTTGGGCTACAAGAATGAGCAGTTCTTC. This codes for CASSLGYKNEQFF.

The chain links TRBV4-1 to TRBJ1-2; D gene ambiguous. The CDR3 consists of 16 residues. Germline V gene data show CDR1 as MGHRA and CDR2 as YSYEKL. V lost 0 bases, J lost 0 bases, and 11 bases lay in between. The CDR3 DNA reads as TGCGCCAGCAGCCAAGATCCCACAGTAACTAACTATGGCTACACCTTC. This translates into CASSQDPTVTNYGYTF.

The chain links TRBV10-1 to TRBJ1-1; D may be TRBD1 (5 bases). The V gene lost 0 bases and the J gene lost 7 bases, with 9 bases spanning the gap. This CDR3 is 13 amino acids long. Germline lookup yields CDR1 WNHNN and CDR2 SYGVQD (reference sequence). The CDR3 nucleotides read TGCGCCAGCAGTGAGTCGCACAGGTTTGAAGCTTTCTTT. Translated: CASSESHRFEAFF.

The chain employs TRBV5-5 and TRBJ1-1; weak D call: TRBD1 (5 bases). Between the trimmed V and J ends, which lost 3 bases and 8 bases, there was a span of 14 bases. Looked up from germline, CDR1 is SGHKS and CDR2 is YYEKEE (reference sequence). This CDR3 is built from 13 residues. For the CDR3, the DNA is TGTGCCAGCAGCTATACCCGGGACGGAGAAGCTTTCTTT. Translation: CASSYTRDGEAFF.

The gene calls are TRBV15 and TRBJ2-3; perhaps TRBD1 as D (5 bases). V dropped 1 base and J dropped 13 bases, with 18 bases sitting between them. The germline CDR1 and CDR2 sequences are LNHNV and YYDKDF (reference sequence). This CDR3 comprises 14 residues. The CDR3 nucleotides read TGTGCCACCAGCAGAGTCGGAGCAGGGTGGGTGGAGTATTTT. Translation: CATSRVGAGWVEYF.

The V call is TRBV10-3, the J call TRBJ1-1; D uncertain. Trimming shortened V by 1 base and J by 0 bases, and 6 bases separated the two germline ends. Germline assignment: CDR1 ENHRY and CDR2 SYGVKD. The CDR3 loop spans 14 amino acids. The CDR3 protein is CAISELSVNTEAFF. The CDR3 region has the DNA TGTGCCATCAGTGAGTTAAGCGTGAACACTGAAGCTTTCTTT.

The chain carries TRBV7-9 and TRBJ2-3; no firm D call. The CDR3 is 12 residues long. Trimming removed 1 base from V and 8 bases from J, with 7 bases in between. Germline assignment: CDR1 SEHNR and CDR2 FQNEAQ (reference sequence). The CDR3 DNA follows: TGTGCCAGCAGCTTAGTTGGGGTTACGCAGTATTTT. Its translation: CASSLVGVTQYF.

CDR3 residues: CASSQLNQPQHF. The CDR3 nucleotides read TGTGCCAGTAGCCAGCTCAATCAGCCCCAGCATTTT. This chain uses TRBV19 with TRBJ1-5; D is uncertain. CDR1 and CDR2 from the germline V gene are LNHDA and SQIVND (reference sequence). This CDR3 region has 12 residues. V lost 6 bases and J 3 bases, leaving 6 bases between the germline ends.

V gene TRBV7-2 combines with J gene TRBJ2-7, with 8 bases that match TRBD1. This CDR3 is built from 14 residues. Germline CDR1 SGHTA, CDR2 FQGNSA. Trimming cost V 0 bases and J 5 bases; bases outside gene matches: 3. DNA for the CDR3: TGTGCCAGCAGCTTAGCGGGACAGGCCCACGAGCAGTACTTC. It specifies CASSLAGQAHEQYF.

Only one count was recorded for this clone. The CDR3 sequence: CASASGRATDTQYF. Written as DNA, the CDR3 is TGTGCCAGCGCTAGCGGGAGGGCCACAGATACGCAGTATTTT. The chain recombines TRBV27 with TRBJ2-3, with TRBD2 matching over 12 bases. Germline-derived CDR1 and CDR2 are MNHEY and SMNVEV (reference sequence). CDR3 length: 14 amino acids. The V gene end was trimmed by 8 bases and the J gene end by 2 bases; junction bases not matched to a gene: 2.

This sequence joins TRBV4-2 and TRBJ2-6; 7 bases map to TRBD1. Germline V gene data show CDR1 as LGHNA and CDR2 as YNFKEQ. V lost 0 bases, J lost 2 bases, and 4 bases stayed unmatched. CDR3 length equals 17 residues. The CDR3 region has the DNA TGTGCCAGCAGCCAAGATCCAGGGGGAGCTGGGGCCAACGTCCTGACTTTC. Protein sequence: CASSQDPGGAGANVLTF.

This rearrangement joins TRBV6-5 to TRBJ1-1; D is ambiguous. Germline V lookup: CDR1 MNHEY, CDR2 SVGAGI. V lost 2 bases, J lost 0 bases, and 7 bases lay in between. The CDR3 consists of 14 residues. The CDR3 loop reads CASSYIGMNTEAFF. The DNA for the CDR3 is TGTGCCAGCAGTTACATCGGGATGAACACTGAAGCTTTCTTT.

The chain links TRBV6-6 to TRBJ1-2; perhaps TRBD1 as D (5 bases). CDR1 is MNHNY, CDR2 SVGAGI, per germline (reference sequence). Trimming cost V 6 bases and J 5 bases, with 10 bases left between them. The CDR3 runs 12 residues. CDR3 DNA: TGTGCCAGCAGCCTCGACAGTTATGGCTACACCTTC. Its protein is CASSLDSYGYTF.

The V gene is TRBV6-1, the J gene TRBJ2-5, with TRBD2 matching 13 bases. The tail of the sequence fits TRBJ2-7 better, so the J call may be wrong. CDR3 length equals 14 residues. Germline CDR1 MNHNS, CDR2 SASEGT. CDR3 region: CASSRTSGSHEQYF. CDR3 nucleotide sequence: TGTGCCAGCAGTAGGACTAGCGGGAGCCACGAGCAGTACTTC.

This chain uses TRBV7-2 with TRBJ1-5; D is unresolved. Germline CDR1 and CDR2: SGHTA and FQGNSA. This CDR3 contains 13 residues. Trimming took off 6 bases at V and 7 bases at J, with 13 bases between the two ends. In nucleotides, the CDR3 is TGTGCCAGCAGATTAAACCAGGCACAGCCCCAGCATTTT. The encoded protein is CASRLNQAQPQHF. Using reference TRBV7-2 and TRBJ1-5 for the parts outside the CDR3, the full variable domain is GAGVSQSPSNKVTEKGKDVELRCDPISGHTALYWYRQSLGQGLEFLIYFQGNSAPDKSGLPSDRFSAERTGGSVSTLTIQRTQQEDSAVYLCASRLNQAQPQHFGDGTRLSIL.

For this clone: The germline gene is not matched at one end of the junction; a read error may be the cause. The chain combines TRBV2 with TRBJ1-6, with 8 bases that match TRBD1. CDR1 is SNHLY and CDR2 is FYNNEI in the germline V gene. This CDR3 has 14 amino acids. The CDR3 loop is CANRGRSYNSSLHF. The DNA for the CDR3 is TGTGCCAACAGGGGGAGGTCCTATAATTCATCCCTCCACTTT.

This sequence joins TRBV15 and TRBJ2-7, with TRBD2 as a possible D gene (5 bases). Trimming left V 1 base short and J 3 bases short, with 7 bases between. Germline assignment: CDR1 LNHNV and CDR2 YYDKDF (reference sequence). There are 13 residues in the CDR3. The CDR3 DNA reads TGTGCCACCAGCAGAGGCACTAGCTACGAGCAGTACTTC. Translating it yields CATSRGTSYEQYF.

The chain uses TRBV10-3 and TRBJ1-2; possible D gene TRBD1, 6 bases. V gave up 5 bases and J gave up 4 bases, with 14 bases separating them. Germline-derived CDR1 and CDR2 are ENHRY and SYGVKD. The length of the CDR3 is 14 residues. The CDR3 reads CAISQGPEIYGYTF. CDR3 DNA: TGTGCCATCAGTCAGGGGCCAGAGATCTATGGCTACACCTTC.

The count of this clone is one. The rearrangement links TRBV9 to TRBJ2-5; D unclear. The germline V gene has CDR1 SGDLS and CDR2 YYNGEE. The V and J ends lost 0 bases and 2 bases respectively, with 8 bases between them. The CDR3 has 14 residues. For the CDR3, the DNA is TGTGCCAGCAGCGTAGCGGTGGAGCAAGAGACCCAGTACTTC. This translates into CASSVAVEQETQYF.

The chain has TRBV28 and TRBJ2-7; 10 bases map to TRBD1. V lost 7 bases, J lost 2 bases, and 5 bases stayed unmatched. This CDR3 region has 14 residues. The germline V gene has CDR1 MDHEN and CDR2 SYDVKM. CDR3 loop: CASILGTGAYEQYF. Here the CDR3 DNA reads TGTGCCAGCATTCTAGGGACAGGGGCCTACGAGCAGTACTTC. Full variable domain (missing parts from reference TRBV28 and TRBJ2-7): DVKVTQSSRYLVKRTGEKVFLECVQDMDHENMFWYRQDPGLGLRLIYFSYDVKMKEKGDIPEGYSVSREKKERFSLILESASTNQTSMYLCASILGTGAYEQYFGPGTRLTVT.

The count of this clone is one. The V call is TRBV27, the J call TRBJ1-1; 9 bases are a match to TRBD1. V was pared by 3 bases and J by 6 bases, with 8 bases of the junction left unmatched. The V gene's germline CDR1 is MNHEY and CDR2 SMNVEV (reference sequence). The CDR3 spans 15 residues. DNA of the CDR3: TGTGCCAGCAGTTTGTCCGGGACAGGGTCCCCTGAAGCTTTCTTT. Translation gives CASSLSGTGSPEAFF.

DNA for the CDR3: TGTGCCAGCAGCGTAGAGGGAGGGGATGATAGCAATCAGCCCCAGCATTTT. It yields the protein CASSVEGGDDSNQPQHF. The V and J genes are TRBV9 and TRBJ1-5, with D perhaps TRBD1 (5 bases). V gave up 0 bases and J gave up 0 bases, with 13 bases separating them. Per the germline V gene, CDR1 is SGDLS and CDR2 is YYNGEE. The CDR3 sequence is 17 residues long.

V and J are TRBV19 and TRBJ2-1; 10 bases map to TRBD2. Trimming cost V 5 bases and J 4 bases; bases outside gene matches: 5. This CDR3 region has 15 residues. CDR1 and CDR2 (germline): LNHDA, SQIVND (reference sequence). CDR3 residues: CASSPPGLAYNEQFF. In DNA form, the CDR3 reads TGTGCCAGTAGTCCCCCGGGACTAGCGTACAATGAGCAGTTCTTC.